This T cell receptor (beta chain) was profiled in a study of cytomegalovirus exposure and HLA in healthy donors. Use of 60 Vbeta and 13 Jbeta primers characterized the PCR. Repertoires were generated with immunoSEQ multiplex PCR, while TCRdb's copy carries only in-frame clones and drops some. The table has about 120,000 clones, around four fifths seen once. The sequencing sample was made of PBMCs. The sequence derives from a man aged 35 to 55 in good health and CMV-seronegative.

Written as DNA, the CDR3 is TGCAGCGTTGGTACAGTTAGTGGCTACACCTTC. It specifies CSVGTVSGYTF. The chain uses TRBV29-1 and TRBJ1-2; D not certain. The V gene's germline CDR1 is SQVTM and CDR2 ANQGSEA. The CDR3 runs to 11 residues. Trimming stripped 4 bases from V and 7 bases from J, with 10 bases between.